One TCR beta chain is described in this entry. The entry originates in a study of cytomegalovirus exposure and HLA in healthy donors. This CDR3 is built from 16 residues. V lost 8 bases and J 0 bases, leaving 14 bases between the germline ends. In germline, CDR1 is SGHAT, CDR2 FQNNGV. TCRdb's table, derived via immunoSEQ multiplex PCR, lists solely in-frame clones and lacks some. The sample carries tens of thousands of clones, approximately 80% recorded once. Sequencing was done on a sample of PBMCs. V gene TRBV11-2 combines with J gene TRBJ2-6, with D possibly TRBD1 on 5 matching bases. This TCR derives from a man aged 25-45 years in good health and CMV-seronegative. The CDR3 bases are TGTGCCAGCGACGACAGCCTGAGCTCTGGGGCCAACGTCCTGACTTTC. It codes for CASDDSLSSGANVLTF. The full variable domain, with the rest looked up from reference TRBV11-2 and TRBJ2-6, is EAGVAQSPRYKIIEKRQSVAFWCNPISGHATLYWYQQILGQGPKLLIQFQNNGVVDDSQLPKDRFSAERLKGVDSTLKIQPAKLEDSAVYLCASDDSLSSGANVLTFGAGSRLTVL.